This TCR beta chain is drawn from a study of post-analysis software for immune sequencing data. The CDR3 has 14 amino acids. CDR1 is MNHEY and CDR2 is SMNVEV in the germline V gene (reference sequence). V lost 6 bases and J lost 3, with 14 bases in between. General study results and limits: Included in a set of about 5 TRBV segments more frequent in patients than controls were TRBV5-6, TRBV5-1 and TRBV20-1. Controls had significantly higher normalized Chao1 diversity than multiple sclerosis patients.

Concerning this clonotype: Antigen: not known.

Unique molecular identifiers tagged the TCR beta cDNA libraries. T cells numbering about 0.9 to 11 million yielded roughly 0.5 million cDNA molecules. TCRdb fed the PCR reads into MiXCR, producing one record per CDR3 protein. The sample comprises roughly 400,000 distinct CDR3 sequences, about 40% of which are singletons, and about 8% rests with the top ten. The clonotype was recovered from a girl aged 2 to 10 with multiple sclerosis. This chain connects TRBV27 to TRBJ1-2; D might be TRBD1 (6 bases). What was sequenced was blood. The DNA of the CDR3 is TGTGCCAGCAGGAAACAGGGTTCAGACTATGGCTACACCTTC. This translates into CASRKQGSDYGYTF.